A single sample is the source of the 20 T cell receptor beta chains below, sequenced in a study of T cell responses to AZD1222 COVID-19 vaccine. Measured with immunoSEQ multiplex PCR; TCRdb has only the in-frame clones, and not every one. The sample yields more than 85,000 clones, around nine tenths seen once. Specimen: peripheral blood, collected on day 0 of AZD1222 vaccination. The receptors here all came from an adult in good health.

The chain couples TRBV19 to TRBJ2-2; D is perhaps TRBD1 (5 bases). In germline, CDR1 is LNHDA, CDR2 SQIVND (reference sequence). The V end was cut by 3 bases, the J end by 2 bases, with 10 bases between. This CDR3 region has 15 residues. DNA of the CDR3: TGTGCCAGTAGTATCAGCAGGGAAAACACCGGGGAGCTGTTTTTT. Translating it yields CASSISRENTGELFF.

The chain employs TRBV11-3 and TRBJ2-1, with 7 positions matching TRBD2. This CDR3 has 16 residues. Germline V gives CDR1 SGHNT, CDR2 YENEEA. With V trimmed by 3 bases and J by 0 bases, 5 bases remained unmatched. CDR3 bases: TGTGCCAGCAGCTTGCCTAGCGGTAGCTCCTACAATGAGCAGTTCTTC. Translation: CASSLPSGSSYNEQFF. Based on the CDR3 plus reference TRBV11-3 and TRBJ2-1, the full variable domain is EAGVVQSPRYKIIEKKQPVAFWCNPISGHNTLYWYLQNLGQGPELLIRYENEEAVDDSQLPKDRFSAERLKGVDSTLKIQPAELGDSAVYLCASSLPSGSSYNEQFFGPGTRLTVL.

The genes are TRBV5-1 and TRBJ1-1, with TRBD1 identical over 7 bases. Germline assignment: CDR1 SGHRS and CDR2 YFSETQ. Unmatched junction bases numbered 13, after V lost 3 bases and J lost 2 bases. The CDR3 spans 17 residues. This CDR3 reads CASSSQAGYRGNTEAFF. The CDR3 DNA follows: TGCGCCAGCAGCTCCCAGGCCGGGTACAGGGGAAACACTGAAGCTTTCTTT.

V usage is TRBV19 and J usage is TRBJ1-4, with a weak D call TRBD1 (5 bases). V dropped 9 bases and J dropped 5 bases, with 16 bases sitting between them. The CDR3 loop spans 14 amino acids. CDR1 and CDR2 (germline): LNHDA, SQIVND (reference sequence). CDR3 DNA: TGTGCCAGCGGGACGGTGGGACCGAATGAAAAACTGTTTTTT. It specifies CASGTVGPNEKLFF.

The genes are TRBV6-5 and TRBJ1-1, with D unclear. This CDR3 comprises 16 residues. V was shortened by 3 bases and J by 5 bases, with 19 bases between the two germline ends. The germline CDR1 and CDR2 sequences are MNHEY and SVGAGI. The chain's CDR3 is CASSYLGKGAGTEAFF. The CDR3 DNA follows: TGTGCCAGCAGTTATCTCGGGAAGGGTGCGGGAACTGAAGCTTTCTTT.

CDR3 nucleotide sequence: TGTGCCACCAGTGAAGCCAACGAGTACCAAGAGACCCAGTACTTC. Its translation: CATSEANEYQETQYF. The J gene is TRBJ2-5, the V gene TRBV24-1; D not certain. Germline CDR1 reads KGHDR; CDR2 reads SFDVKD. Trimming cost V 4 bases and J 0 bases, with 11 bases left between them. This CDR3 is built from 15 residues.

V gene TRBV20-1 combines with J gene TRBJ1-2, with TRBD1 matching 8 bases. The CDR3 runs to 15 residues. Germline V CDR1 and CDR2: DFQATT, SNEGSKA (reference sequence). Trimming took 3 bases from V and 8 from J; bases not matched to a gene: 14. The DNA of the CDR3 is TGCAGTGCTAGTCCCACGCAGGGGGCCGTGGGCGGCTACACCTTC. This gives the protein CSASPTQGAVGGYTF.

The chain combines TRBV5-6 with TRBJ2-5; the match to TRBD2 covers 10 bases. V trimming: 4 bases; J trimming: 4 bases; junction bases outside the gene matches: 19. The CDR3 loop spans 19 amino acids. Germline V gene sequence: CDR1 SGHDT, CDR2 YYEEEE. Written as DNA, the CDR3 is TGTGCCAGCAGCAAGTTAGCGGGAGGCCCCACGTTTGTGGGAGAGACCCAGTACTTC. This encodes CASSKLAGGPTFVGETQYF.

The rearrangement uses TRBV7-2 and TRBJ1-6, with 8 positions matching TRBD1. Trimming took 5 bases from V and 5 from J; bases not matched to a gene: 8. Germline V gene data show CDR1 as SGHTA and CDR2 as FQGNSA. The CDR3 covers 16 residues. CDR3 nucleotide sequence: TGTGCCAGCAGCCCTTTCACAGGGGGGGATAATTCACCCCTCCACTTT. Translated: CASSPFTGGDNSPLHF. The variable domain in full, completed from reference TRBV7-2 and TRBJ1-6, reads GAGVSQSPSNKVTEKGKDVELRCDPISGHTALYWYRQSLGQGLEFLIYFQGNSAPDKSGLPSDRFSAERTGGSVSTLTIQRTQQEDSAVYLCASSPFTGGDNSPLHFGNGTRLTVT.

V usage is TRBV2 and J usage is TRBJ2-7, with 10 bases matching TRBD1. V was clipped by 10 bases and J by 2 bases; unmatched bases: 2. The CDR3 loop spans 12 amino acids. Germline loops: CDR1 SNHLY, CDR2 FYNNEI. The CDR3 sequence: CATGTGAYEQYF. The CDR3 nucleotides read TGTGCCACTGGGACAGGGGCCTACGAGCAGTACTTC.

The chain carries TRBV19 and TRBJ1-1; 7 nucleotides line up with TRBD1. V was pared by 9 bases and J by 2 bases, with 6 bases of the junction left unmatched. CDR1 and CDR2 (germline): LNHDA, SQIVND (reference sequence). This CDR3 contains 13 residues. CDR3 bases: TGTGCCAGCGATACAGGGGCAAACACTGAAGCTTTCTTT. It codes for CASDTGANTEAFF.

The chain carries TRBV6-5 and TRBJ1-1; D possibly corresponds to TRBD1 (5 bases). Trimming left V 4 bases short and J 3 bases short, with 15 bases between. The CDR3 covers 15 residues. Germline loops: CDR1 MNHEY, CDR2 SVGAGI. The CDR3 spells CASSFLVGADTEAFF. As DNA, the CDR3 is TGTGCCAGCAGTTTTTTGGTCGGGGCGGACACTGAAGCTTTCTTT.

The chain is built from TRBV30 and TRBJ1-4; D remains ambiguous. Deletions cut 8 bases from V and 4 bases from J, with 5 bases between. The CDR3 contains 10 residues. Germline CDR1 GTSNPN, CDR2 SVGIG (reference sequence). This chain's CDR3 is CAGSNEKLFF. The CDR3, as DNA: TGTGCCGGAAGTAATGAAAAACTGTTTTTT.

The chain links TRBV5-8 to TRBJ2-7; 8 nucleotides match TRBD1. J was trimmed by 5 bases and V by 4 bases; bases with no gene match: 8. Germline V gene sequence: CDR1 SGHTS, CDR2 YDEGEE. This CDR3 region has 14 residues. As DNA, the CDR3 is TGTGCCAGCAGCGCCGGACAGGGTTCGGACGAGCAGTACTTC. Translation: CASSAGQGSDEQYF.

J is TRBJ2-7 and V is TRBV6-1, with D possibly being TRBD1 (5 bases). The V end lost 2 bases, the J end lost 0 bases, and 8 bases lay between the germline ends. Per germline, CDR1 MNHNS and CDR2 SASEGT. The CDR3 loop spans 14 amino acids. CDR3 sequence (DNA): TGTGCCAGCAGTGAATGGGGCAGCTCCTACGAGCAGTACGTC. Its translation is CASSEWGSSYEQYV.

CDR3 in amino acids: CASSLAGANVLTF. Written as DNA, the CDR3 is TGTGCCAGCAGCTTGGCTGGGGCCAACGTCCTGACTTTC. The chain has TRBV5-5 and TRBJ2-6; D ambiguous. Germline CDR1 and CDR2: SGHKS and YYEKEE (reference sequence). The CDR3 loop spans 13 amino acids. The V gene lost 0 bases and the J gene lost 2 bases, with 0 bases spanning the gap.

The V and J genes are TRBV5-1 and TRBJ2-2, with D possibly being TRBD2 (7 bases). Germline V gene data show CDR1 as SGHRS and CDR2 as YFSETQ. CDR3 length: 15 amino acids. V lost 0 bases, J lost 7 bases, and 13 bases lay in between. CDR3 region: CASSLVGGQSGELFF. The CDR3 region has the DNA TGCGCCAGCAGCTTGGTCGGGGGGCAGAGCGGGGAGCTGTTTTTT.

This chain uses TRBV6-6 with TRBJ2-5, with 10 bases aligning to TRBD1. The CDR3 spans 15 residues. V dropped 0 bases and J dropped 5; count of bases not matched to a gene: 3. CDR1 and CDR2 from the germline V gene are MNHNY and SVGAGI (reference sequence). The CDR3 bases are TGTGCCAGCAGTTACTCGGGACAGGGGTTTGAGACCCAGTACTTC. This translates into CASSYSGQGFETQYF.

The rearrangement uses TRBV11-3 and TRBJ1-2, with no clear D. This CDR3 spans 15 amino acids. V was cut by 0 bases and J by 2 bases, with 10 bases left in between. Germline V gene sequence: CDR1 SGHNT, CDR2 YENEEA. This CDR3 reads CASSLEGGRNYGYTF. The CDR3 nucleotides read TGTGCCAGCAGCTTAGAAGGCGGAAGGAACTATGGCTACACCTTC.

The chain combines TRBV15 with TRBJ1-5; 9 nucleotides match TRBD1. The V gene end was trimmed by 1 base and the J gene end by 6 bases; junction bases not matched to a gene: 4. Germline V gives CDR1 LNHNV, CDR2 YYDKDF (reference sequence). The CDR3 is 15 amino acids. CDR3 nucleotide sequence: TGTGCCACCAGCAGAGGTACAGGGGGCATTCAGCCCCAGCATTTT. Its translation is CATSRGTGGIQPQHF.